What follows are 16 T cell receptor beta chains derived from one specimen sequenced in a study of CD8 T cells in ankylosing spondylitis (dated by TCRdb to the late 2010s). Library method: 5' RACE. Sequencing was carried out with an Illumina HiSeq 2500. TCRdb trimmed public reads at Q25 via fastp, called clones via MiXCR and kept in-frame beta chains. Every CDR3 protein is listed once, alongside the most common genes and DNA of its rows. The sample table lists around 330,000 distinct CDR3 sequences, around 10% of them with a count of one. The top ten constitute roughly 9.2% of the sample. The material sequenced was blood, either unsorted or a sorted T cell fraction (not recorded which). The receptors shown here come from a female donor with ankylosing spondylitis or in good health (not recorded which).

This clonotype was seen many times. The chain links TRBV4-3 to TRBJ2-7; 8 nucleotides match TRBD1. CDR3 length: 15 amino acids. Trimming at V came to 1 base and at J to 6 bases, leaving 8 bases not matched to a gene. CDR1 and CDR2 from the germline V gene are LGHNA and YSLEER. The chain's CDR3 is CASSQGGQARGEQYF. The CDR3 coding sequence is TGCGCCAGCAGCCAAGGGGGACAGGCTAGGGGCGAGCAGTACTTC.

In its sample, this clonotype was seen many times. The V and J genes are TRBV20-1 and TRBJ2-3, with D unclear. This CDR3 spans 12 amino acids. CDR1 is DFQATT, CDR2 SNEGSKA, per germline (reference sequence). V lost 6 bases and J lost 2, with 9 bases in between. CDR3 sequence reads: CSAVTNTDTQYF. The CDR3 coding sequence is TGCAGTGCCGTTACCAACACAGATACGCAGTATTTT.

This clonotype was seen repeatedly, ten times or more. The chain couples TRBV12-3 or TRBV12-4 to TRBJ1-1, with D perhaps matching TRBD1 (6 bases). Trimming removed 7 bases from V and 6 bases from J, with 21 bases in between. The CDR3 totals 15 residues. CDR3 coding DNA: TGTGCCAGCATTGTAACAGGGATGGTGTCATCTGAAGCTTTCTTT. Translation: CASIVTGMVSSEAFF.

This clonotype was detected many times. The V and J genes are TRBV20-1 and TRBJ2-2; D ambiguous. The ends were cut back, 6 bases at V and 1 base at J, with 12 bases in the middle. Germline V gene lookup returns CDR1 DFQATT and CDR2 SNEGSKA (reference sequence). The CDR3 covers 14 residues. CDR3 bases: TGCAGTGCCGCGCCGGGCAAGAACACCGGGGAGCTGTTTTTT. Translating gives CSAAPGKNTGELFF.

This clonotype was seen ten or more times. The CDR3 is CASSLAGGGSSYNEQFF. The CDR3 nucleotides read TGCGCCAGCAGCTTGGCGGGGGGCGGGAGCTCCTACAATGAGCAGTTCTTC. The chain has TRBV5-1 and TRBJ2-1; a weak D match, TRBD2 (7 bases). Trimming took off 0 bases at V and 0 bases at J, with 13 bases between the two ends. This CDR3 contains 17 residues. Germline CDR1 and CDR2: SGHRS and YFSETQ.

This clonotype was picked up many times. The chain is built from TRBV7-3 and TRBJ1-6, with a weak D call TRBD1 (5 bases). V was cut by 5 bases and J by 5 bases, with 10 bases left in between. Germline V gene sequence: CDR1 SGHTA, CDR2 FQGTGA. The CDR3 sequence is 14 residues long. The CDR3 loop reads CASSPGPDNSPLHF. The CDR3 DNA is TGTGCCAGCAGCCCGGGGCCGGATAATTCACCCCTCCACTTT.

This clonotype has at least ten counts. The chain uses TRBV28 and TRBJ1-5; TRBD1 matches at 8 bases. Germline loops: CDR1 MDHEN, CDR2 SYDVKM. The CDR3 consists of 15 residues. The J segment lost 2 bases and the V segment lost 6 bases, leaving 6 bases of the junction unmatched. The CDR3 sequence: CASSPAQGGNQPQHF. Here the CDR3 DNA reads TGTGCCAGCAGCCCAGCACAGGGGGGCAATCAGCCCCAGCATTTT.

This clonotype was seen many times. The DNA of the CDR3 is TGCGCCAGCAGCCAGGACAGGGTGAGGGACACCATATATTTT. Its protein is CASSQDRVRDTIYF. The V call is TRBV4-3, the J call TRBJ1-3, with 8 bases that match TRBD1. Trimming took 3 bases from V and 8 from J; bases not matched to a gene: 6. This CDR3 contains 14 residues. Per the germline V gene, CDR1 is LGHNA and CDR2 is YSLEER.

This clonotype was counted many times. V and J are TRBV27 and TRBJ2-5; D may match TRBD1 or TRBD2 (6 bases each). With 6 bases removed from V and 1 base from J, the gap between germline ends came to 12 bases. The length of the CDR3 is 14 residues. From germline, CDR1 is MNHEY and CDR2 SMNVEV (reference sequence). CDR3 bases: TGTGCCAGCAGCTTTGGGGGGCGCCAAGAGACCCAGTACTTC. Its protein is CASSFGGRQETQYF.

In its sample, this clonotype was seen a few times. The rearrangement joins TRBV5-1 to TRBJ1-1, with 10 bases matching TRBD1. CDR3 length: 17 residues. Germline V lookup: CDR1 SGHRS, CDR2 YFSETQ. V was clipped by 0 bases and J by 6 bases; unmatched bases: 11. The CDR3 loop is CASSLAGTGDVTSEAFF. The CDR3 DNA reads TGCGCCAGCAGCTTGGCCGGGACAGGGGACGTCACATCTGAAGCTTTCTTT.

The chain recombines TRBV6-6 with TRBJ2-7; D gene uncertain. V dropped 2 bases and J dropped 2 bases, with 4 bases sitting between them. Germline CDR1 reads MNHNY; CDR2 reads SVGAGI (reference sequence). This CDR3 contains 12 residues. The CDR3 spells CASSYKAYEQYF. The DNA for the CDR3 is TGTGCCAGCAGTTACAAGGCCTACGAGCAGTACTTC.

For this clonotype: Being one base from a much bigger clone, this may be a read error. The CDR3 loop is CACSLTAVKGSPLHF. CDR3 sequence (DNA): TGTGCCTGCAGTTTAACAGCGGTGAAGGGCTCACCCCTCCACTTT. The chain employs TRBV12-3 or TRBV12-4 and TRBJ1-6; no reliable D call. CDR3 size: 15 residues.

The chain has TRBV20-1 and TRBJ2-6, with D perhaps given as TRBD1 or TRBD2 (5 bases each). The CDR3 sequence is 12 residues long. Germline CDR1 DFQATT, CDR2 SNEGSKA (reference sequence). The ends were cut back, 3 bases at V and 5 bases at J, with 5 bases in the middle. CDR3 in DNA: TGCAGTGCTAGGGGACGGGCCAACGTCCTGACTTTC. This encodes CSARGRANVLTF.

This clonotype was counted only a few times. V and J are TRBV12-3 or TRBV12-4 and TRBJ2-5, with 16 nucleotides matching TRBD2. The CDR3 is 19 residues long. Trimming cost V 3 bases and J 1 base; bases outside gene matches: 8. CDR3: CASSLVGLAGGPIQETQYF. The CDR3 nucleotides read TGTGCCAGCAGTTTGGTGGGACTAGCGGGGGGGCCAATCCAAGAGACCCAGTACTTC.

This clonotype showed up many times. The CDR3 sequence is CSARDAKREGLNEQFF. The CDR3 DNA is TGCAGTGCTAGAGACGCGAAGCGGGAGGGCTTAAATGAGCAGTTCTTC. V usage is TRBV20-1 and J usage is TRBJ2-1, with 10 bases lining up with TRBD2. After removal of 0 bases from V and 7 bases from J, the junction contained 9 bases not matched to a gene. CDR1 is DFQATT, CDR2 SNEGSKA, per germline (reference sequence). The CDR3 contains 16 residues.

This clonotype has ten or more counts. The V call is TRBV20-1, the J call TRBJ2-1; TRBD2 agrees at 7 bases. With V trimmed by 1 base and J by 0 bases, 3 bases remained unmatched. Germline CDR1 and CDR2: DFQATT and SNEGSKA (reference sequence). There are 15 residues in the CDR3. The CDR3 here is CSARGEGSSYNEQFF. For the CDR3, the DNA is TGCAGTGCTAGAGGGGAGGGGAGCTCCTACAATGAGCAGTTCTTC.